This record looks at one T cell receptor (beta chain) sequence and its context. These data originate in a study of OX40 agonist ivuxolimab in advanced cancers. The V end lost 3 bases, the J end lost 13 bases, and 13 bases lay between the germline ends. In germline, CDR1 is SGHAT, CDR2 FQNNGV. CDR3 size: 12 residues. The method was immunoSEQ multiplex PCR; TCRdb's version includes in-frame clones alone and lacks a portion of them. Of tens of thousands of clones detected, more than 75% appear once; the ten largest clones hold approximately 0.38%. This rearrangement joins TRBV11-2 to TRBJ2-1; D gene uncertain. The specimen was CD4+ or CD8+ T cells sorted from blood, collected in a trial of the OX40 agonist ivuxolimab. The source is an adult with an advanced solid tumor such as melanoma, head and neck, liver or kidney cancer. CDR3 amino acids: CASSFTGAFQFF. CDR3 nucleotide sequence: TGTGCCAGCAGCTTTACCGGAGCATTTCAGTTCTTC.